This record concerns one TCR beta chain sequence. Antigen specificity is unknown. The data were obtained in a study of glioma-infiltrating T cells after dendritic cell vaccination. Broader study findings: Longer survival after dendritic cell vaccination followed higher pretreatment TIL content.

Primers: 60 V beta forward and 13 J beta reverse. The protocol was immunoSEQ multiplex PCR, while the TCRdb copy is restricted to in-frame clones and leaves out a portion. The table includes some 70,000 clones, 80% to 85% detected once. This CDR3 is 15 amino acids long. The germline V gene encodes CDR1 LNHDA and CDR2 SQIVND (reference sequence). The V end lost 3 bases, the J end lost 6 bases, and 14 bases lay between the germline ends. This TCR was sampled from a human donor with glioblastoma. Sequenced here: blood, sampled before dendritic cell vaccination. The rearrangement joins TRBV19 to TRBJ2-2; D might be TRBD2 (6 bases). Here the CDR3 reads CASSIQGGIPGELFF. The CDR3 DNA reads TGTGCCAGTAGTATTCAGGGCGGGATACCCGGGGAGCTGTTTTTT.